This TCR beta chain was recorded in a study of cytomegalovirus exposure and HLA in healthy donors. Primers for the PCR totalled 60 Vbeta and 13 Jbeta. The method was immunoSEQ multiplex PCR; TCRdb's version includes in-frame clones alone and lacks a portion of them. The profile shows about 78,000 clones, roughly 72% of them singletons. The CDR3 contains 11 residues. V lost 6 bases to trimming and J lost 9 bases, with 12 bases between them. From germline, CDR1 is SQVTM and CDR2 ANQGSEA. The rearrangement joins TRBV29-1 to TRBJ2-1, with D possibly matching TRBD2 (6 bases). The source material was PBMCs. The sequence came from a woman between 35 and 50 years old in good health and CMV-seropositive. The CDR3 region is CSVGRGSEQFF. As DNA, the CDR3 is TGCAGCGTCGGCCGGGGGAGTGAGCAGTTCTTC.